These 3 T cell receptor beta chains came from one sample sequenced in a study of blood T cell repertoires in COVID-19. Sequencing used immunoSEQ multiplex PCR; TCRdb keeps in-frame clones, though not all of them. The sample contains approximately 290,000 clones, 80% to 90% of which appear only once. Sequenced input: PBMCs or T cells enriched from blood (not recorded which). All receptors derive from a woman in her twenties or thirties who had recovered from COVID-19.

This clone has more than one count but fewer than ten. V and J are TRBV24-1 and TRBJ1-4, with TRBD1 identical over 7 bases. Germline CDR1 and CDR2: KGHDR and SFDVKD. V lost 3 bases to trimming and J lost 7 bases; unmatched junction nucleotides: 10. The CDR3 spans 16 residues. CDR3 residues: CATSDPWDSQGEKLFF. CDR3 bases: TGTGCCACCAGTGATCCTTGGGACAGCCAAGGTGAAAAACTGTTTTTT.

This CDR3 is CASSPADRFINQPQHF. CDR3 bases: TGTGCCAGCAGCCCCGCGGACAGGTTTATCAATCAGCCCCAGCATTTT. V gene TRBV7-9 combines with J gene TRBJ1-5; 7 nucleotides match TRBD1. Germline V gene lookup returns CDR1 SEHNR and CDR2 FQNEAQ (reference sequence). The CDR3 sequence is 16 residues long. The V gene end was trimmed by 5 bases and the J gene end by 3 bases; junction bases not matched to a gene: 10.

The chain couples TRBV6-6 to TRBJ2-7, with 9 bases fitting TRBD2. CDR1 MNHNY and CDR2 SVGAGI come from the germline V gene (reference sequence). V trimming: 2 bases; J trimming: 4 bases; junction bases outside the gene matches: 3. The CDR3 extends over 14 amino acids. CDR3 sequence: CASSYERGAYEQYF. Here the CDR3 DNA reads TGTGCCAGCAGTTACGAGCGGGGGGCGTACGAGCAGTACTTC.